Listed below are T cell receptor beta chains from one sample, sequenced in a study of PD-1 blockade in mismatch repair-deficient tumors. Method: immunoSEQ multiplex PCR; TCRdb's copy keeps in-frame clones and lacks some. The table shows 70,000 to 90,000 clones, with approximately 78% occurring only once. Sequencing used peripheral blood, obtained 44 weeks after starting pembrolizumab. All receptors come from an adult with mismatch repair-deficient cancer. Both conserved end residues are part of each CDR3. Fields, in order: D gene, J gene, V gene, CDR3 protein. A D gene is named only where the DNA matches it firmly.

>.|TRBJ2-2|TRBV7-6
CASSPVGTGELFF
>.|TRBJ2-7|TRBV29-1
CSVGGTIQGLGEQYF
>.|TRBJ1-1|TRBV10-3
CAIGGPKNTEAFF
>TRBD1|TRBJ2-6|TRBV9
CASSPLPRGQGATGANVLTF
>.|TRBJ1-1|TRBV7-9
CASSPSSPAPSEAFF
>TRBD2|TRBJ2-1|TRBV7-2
CASSLELASGRQEQFF
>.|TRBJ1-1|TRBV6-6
CASTTRPGSGAFF
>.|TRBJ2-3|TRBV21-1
CASSLRTTRDTDTQYF
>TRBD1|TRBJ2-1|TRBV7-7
CASSLESGGGNEQFF
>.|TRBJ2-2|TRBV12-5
CASVLRLGGNTGELFF
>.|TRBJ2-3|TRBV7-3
CASSLEGWDTDTQYF
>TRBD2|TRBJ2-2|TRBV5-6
CASRLGLAENTGELFF
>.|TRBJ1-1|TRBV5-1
CASSVTENTEAFF
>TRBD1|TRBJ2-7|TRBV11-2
CASSLPGQGARYF
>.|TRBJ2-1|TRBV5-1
CASSPAGANEQFF
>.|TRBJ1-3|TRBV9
CASSVESGAGNTIYF
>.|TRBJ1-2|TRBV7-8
CASSPGSFNYGYTF
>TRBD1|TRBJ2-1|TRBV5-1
CASSFGQGRYNEQFF
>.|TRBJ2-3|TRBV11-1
CASSRALGRTDTQYF
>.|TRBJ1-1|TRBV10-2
CASTEQGLDTEAFF
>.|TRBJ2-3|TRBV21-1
CASSKGAGWVSTDTQYF
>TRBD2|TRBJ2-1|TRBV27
CASSPLPLAGPYNEQFF
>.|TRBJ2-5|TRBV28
CASSLIGTQYF
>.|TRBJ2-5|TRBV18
CASSPGREQETQYF
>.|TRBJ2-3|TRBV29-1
CSLGGSGDTQYF
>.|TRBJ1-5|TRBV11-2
CASSSGGNQPQHF
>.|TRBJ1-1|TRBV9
CASSATLLQGKGNTEAFF
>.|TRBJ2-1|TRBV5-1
CASSLDGHYNEQFF
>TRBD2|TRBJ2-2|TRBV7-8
CASSRLSWRESTGELFF
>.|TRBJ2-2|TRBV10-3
CATADGSTGELFF
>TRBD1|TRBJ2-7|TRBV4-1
CASSFGQGDDEQYF
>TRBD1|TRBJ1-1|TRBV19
CASTPDRAEAFF
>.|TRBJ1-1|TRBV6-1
CASSKTGSWAFF
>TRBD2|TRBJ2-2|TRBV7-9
CASRRGTGELFF
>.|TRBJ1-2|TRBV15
CATSRAETGGGGYTF
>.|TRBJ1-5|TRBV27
CASSLGYSNQPQHF
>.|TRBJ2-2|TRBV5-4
CASSLRLGNTGELFF
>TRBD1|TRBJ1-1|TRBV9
CASSASGTAFTEAFF
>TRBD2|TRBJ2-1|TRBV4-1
CASSQGPASGYNEQFF
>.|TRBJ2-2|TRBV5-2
CASSQVDLGFTGELFF
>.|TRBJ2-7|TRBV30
CAWIPGSYEQYF
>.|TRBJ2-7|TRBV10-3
CAIVDSDRSYEQYF
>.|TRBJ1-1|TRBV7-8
CASSLKRADLNTEAFF
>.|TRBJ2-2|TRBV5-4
CASSLDGKGTGELFF
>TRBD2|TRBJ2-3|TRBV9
CASSFGLAGVTDTQYF
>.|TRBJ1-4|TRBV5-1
CASSLNIGEKLFF
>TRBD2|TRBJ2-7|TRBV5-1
CASSFALERETRLSEQYF
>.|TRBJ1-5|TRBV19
CASRVRVGGNQPQHF
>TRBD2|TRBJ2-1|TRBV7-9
CASSLVKAGDNEQFF
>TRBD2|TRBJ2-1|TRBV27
CASSFGGYNEQFF
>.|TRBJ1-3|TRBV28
CASIRRSSGNTIYF
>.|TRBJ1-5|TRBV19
CASSIGQSNQPQHF
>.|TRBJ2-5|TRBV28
CASSLPTEETQYF
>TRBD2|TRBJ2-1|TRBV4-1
CASSQGAAGVLNEQFF
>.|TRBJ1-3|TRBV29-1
CSVETGNTIYF
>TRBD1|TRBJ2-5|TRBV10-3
CAISEPTGGHAQETQYF
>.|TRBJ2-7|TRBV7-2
CASSFYRAPTLEQYF